The source of this TCR beta chain is a study of T cell clonotyping in hematopoietic cell transplantation. Findings and limits, study-wide: Few recipient clonotypes overlapped donors; over 95% were de novo at given depth. Recipient TCR diversity dropped after transplant; expanded clonotypes rose from day 30 to 180. Higher Inverse Simpson Index values in graft donor and pretransplant recipient predicted broader posttransplant TCR diversity.

Only in-frame clones appear in the TCRdb table, and some are missing; sequencing was by immunoSEQ multiplex PCR. Here the sample spans roughly 5,000 clones, nearly 90% being singletons. Note on this clone: Its matching antigen is unknown.

This CDR3 is 13 amino acids long. V lost 4 bases to trimming and J lost 6 bases, with 13 bases between them. CDR1 SNHLY and CDR2 FYNNEI come from the germline V gene. Sequencing was performed on peripheral blood mononuclear cells, taken 100 days after allogeneic stem cell transplant. The receptor's source is an older male patient who had an allogeneic stem cell transplant from an unrelated donor, so T cells may come from the graft donor. Some clones in this sample may be carry-over from other donors' samples. V gene TRBV2 combines with J gene TRBJ2-7; possibly TRBD1 for D (5 bases). This chain's CDR3 is CASSGVGDLEQYF. The CDR3 DNA sequence: TGTGCCAGCAGTGGTGTAGGGGATCTCGAGCAGTACTTC.